The rows below give T cell receptor beta chains drawn from one sample of a study of molecular identifiers for immune sequencing clone quantification. TCRdb itself ran the PCR reads through MiXCR, one entry per CDR3 protein. The sample records roughly 50,000 distinct CDR3 sequences, around 25% being singletons. The sample taken for sequencing was naive CD8+ T cells from blood, with Jurkat cell RNA spiked in. The receptors come from a human donor in good health. Some libraries in this study had Jurkat cell RNA spiked in. The CDR3 runs from the conserved cysteine through the conserved F or W. Fields, in order: clone size, J gene, D gene, V gene, CDR3 DNA, CDR3 protein. D genes are given only for firm matches. Expanded clones are given a class, and other clones once, few, many or no size at all.

abundance: few; j_gene: TRBJ2-3; d_gene: NA; v_gene: TRBV12-3/TRBV12-4; CDR3nt: TGTGCCAGCAGTTCAAAGGGAGATACGCAGTATTTT; CDR3aa: CASSSKGDTQYF
abundance: medium-sized; j_gene: TRBJ2-3; d_gene: TRBD2; v_gene: TRBV29-1; CDR3nt: TGCAGCGGTGTAGCGGGGGGCACAGATACGCAGTATTTT; CDR3aa: CSGVAGGTDTQYF
abundance: many; j_gene: TRBJ2-3; d_gene: TRBD1; v_gene: TRBV7-9; CDR3nt: TGTGCCAGCAGCCCGACGACAGGGGGCATGTGGGATACGCAGTATTTT; CDR3aa: CASSPTTGGMWDTQYF
abundance: many; j_gene: TRBJ2-5; d_gene: NA; v_gene: TRBV27; CDR3nt: TGTGCCAGCACTCCTCTTTTTGGACCGCACGAGACCCAGTACTTC; CDR3aa: CASTPLFGPHETQYF
abundance: many; j_gene: TRBJ1-3; d_gene: TRBD1; v_gene: TRBV14; CDR3nt: TGTGCCAGCAGCCTTCTCTACAGGGGGCATGGAAACACCATATATTTT; CDR3aa: CASSLLYRGHGNTIYF
abundance: many; j_gene: TRBJ2-7; d_gene: NA; v_gene: TRBV29-1; CDR3nt: TGCAGCGGATCTTCCGGCCTCGCCTACGAGCAGTACTTC; CDR3aa: CSGSSGLAYEQYF
abundance: many; j_gene: TRBJ2-7; d_gene: TRBD2; v_gene: TRBV19; CDR3nt: TGTGCCAGTAGTATGCGTCTAGCGGGAGTGGTAAACGAGCAGTACTTC; CDR3aa: CASSMRLAGVVNEQYF
abundance: few; j_gene: TRBJ2-7; d_gene: NA; v_gene: TRBV7-6; CDR3nt: TGTGCCAGCAGCCCCAGACCCGGGACCTACGAGCAGTACTTC; CDR3aa: CASSPRPGTYEQYF
abundance: many; j_gene: TRBJ1-5; d_gene: TRBD1; v_gene: TRBV12-3/TRBV12-4; CDR3nt: TGTGCCAGCAGAGTTGCAGGGGGGGGTCAGCCCCAGCATTTT; CDR3aa: CASRVAGGGQPQHF
abundance: NA; j_gene: TRBJ2-7; d_gene: TRBD2; v_gene: TRBV11-2; CDR3nt: TGTGCCAGCAGCTTCCTAGCGGAGCAATACTTC; CDR3aa: CASSFLAEQYF
abundance: many; j_gene: TRBJ1-2; d_gene: TRBD1; v_gene: TRBV13; CDR3nt: TGTGCCAGCAGCTTAAGGGGGCCGGGTGCTGGCTACACCTTC; CDR3aa: CASSLRGPGAGYTF
abundance: many; j_gene: TRBJ1-1; d_gene: NA; v_gene: TRBV28; CDR3nt: TGTGCCAGCAGGGAAACCGGGACTGAAACTGAAGCTTTCTTT; CDR3aa: CASRETGTETEAFF
abundance: few; j_gene: TRBJ1-6; d_gene: NA; v_gene: TRBV5-8; CDR3nt: TGTGCCAGCAGCTTCCCTGGCGATGCCAATTCACCCCTCCACTTT; CDR3aa: CASSFPGDANSPLHF
abundance: many; j_gene: TRBJ2-7; d_gene: NA; v_gene: TRBV4-3; CDR3nt: TGCGCCAGCAGCCAAGCAGCCCCTCGGGATGGTTGGTACGAGCAGTACTTC; CDR3aa: CASSQAAPRDGWYEQYF
abundance: NA; j_gene: TRBJ2-5; d_gene: NA; v_gene: TRBV7-9; CDR3nt: TGTGCCAGCAGCCCCCCCGAATCAGAGACCCAGTACTTC; CDR3aa: CASSPPESETQYF
abundance: few; j_gene: TRBJ2-7; d_gene: TRBD2; v_gene: TRBV4-2; CDR3nt: TGTGCCAGCAGCCAAGGTCAACTAGCGGCTACCTACGAGCAGTACTTC; CDR3aa: CASSQGQLAATYEQYF
abundance: many; j_gene: TRBJ2-7; d_gene: NA; v_gene: TRBV7-9; CDR3nt: TGTGCCAGCAGCTTATCCAGGGGAGGGCCTTCGGCCTACGAGCAGTACTTC; CDR3aa: CASSLSRGGPSAYEQYF